What follows are 22 T cell receptor beta chains derived from one specimen sequenced in a study of T cell responses to AZD1222 COVID-19 vaccine. Sequencing used immunoSEQ multiplex PCR; TCRdb keeps in-frame clones, though not all of them. The table has approximately 100,000 clones, approximately 90% seen once. Source: peripheral blood, taken on day 0 of AZD1222 vaccination. The receptor set was obtained from an adult in good health.

The table lists this clone with a few counts. The rearrangement joins TRBV18 to TRBJ1-1, with TRBD1 as a possible D gene (5 bases). V shed 4 bases and J shed 9 bases, with 21 bases lying between them. Germline CDR1 and CDR2: KGHSH and LQKENI. CDR3 length: 15 residues. CDR3 DNA: TGTGCCAGCTCACGGGGAACCGACAGTCTTAAAAAAGCTTTCTTT. Translated: CASSRGTDSLKKAFF. Filled out from reference TRBV18 and TRBJ1-1, the complete variable domain reads NAGVMQNPRHLVRRRGQEARLRCSPMKGHSHVYWYRQLPEEGLKFMVYLQKENIIDESGMPKERFSAEFPKEGPSILRIQQVVRGDSAAYFCASSRGTDSLKKAFFGQGTRLTVV.

V gene TRBV29-1 combines with J gene TRBJ2-1, with a weak D call TRBD1 (6 bases). The germline gives CDR1 SQVTM, CDR2 ANQGSEA. Trimming took 7 bases from V and 0 from J, leaving 13 bases between them. The CDR3 contains 14 residues. CDR3: CSALQGSSYNEQFF. The CDR3 region has the DNA TGCAGCGCATTACAGGGATCCTCCTACAATGAGCAGTTCTTC.

CDR3 residues: CASSLGTGPLQPQHF. The CDR3 DNA sequence: TGTGCCAGCAGCTTAGGGACAGGTCCACTCCAGCCCCAGCATTTT. The chain employs TRBV7-3 and TRBJ1-5; 8 bases line up with TRBD1. The germline CDR1 and CDR2 sequences are SGHTA and FQGTGA. After removal of 2 bases from V and 7 bases from J, the junction contained 7 bases not matched to a gene. CDR3 size: 15 residues. Supplemented by reference TRBV7-3 and TRBJ1-5, the full variable domain reads GAGVSQTPSNKVTEKGKYVELRCDPISGHTALYWYRQSLGQGPEFLIYFQGTGAADDSGLPNDRFFAVRPEGSVSTLKIQRTERGDSAVYLCASSLGTGPLQPQHFGDGTRLSIL.

The table lists this clone with a count of one. This chain joins TRBV7-2 and TRBJ2-5; a weak D match, TRBD1 (6 bases). V gave up 0 bases and J gave up 5 bases, with 10 bases separating them. Looked up from germline, CDR1 is SGHTA and CDR2 is FQGNSA. This CDR3 is built from 14 residues. CDR3 residues: CASSLAWGRETQYF. The CDR3 bases are TGTGCCAGCAGCTTAGCATGGGGGCGCGAGACCCAGTACTTC.

This clone was seen just once. V usage is TRBV5-4 and J usage is TRBJ1-2, with D unclear. Germline CDR1 reads SGHNT; CDR2 reads YYREEE (reference sequence). This CDR3 region has 14 residues. Trimming removed 4 bases at V and 5 bases at J, with 15 bases between. The CDR3 here is CASSAGSSAYGYTF. The CDR3 DNA is TGTGCCAGCAGCGCCGGGTCGTCCGCTTATGGCTACACCTTC.

For this clone: The sample holds other DNA sequences that translate to the same CDR3. The rearrangement links TRBV3-1 (or the pseudogene TRBV3-2) to TRBJ2-7; a possible D gene is TRBD2 (6 bases). Looked up from germline, CDR1 is LGHDT and CDR2 is YNNKEL (reference sequence). The V gene lost 1 base and the J gene lost 2 bases, with 6 bases spanning the gap. This CDR3 is built from 13 residues. In nucleotides, the CDR3 is TGTGCCAGCAGCCAAGGGGGGGCCTACGAGCAGTACTTC. Protein sequence: CASSQGGAYEQYF.

The J gene is TRBJ1-2, the V gene TRBV9; 7 nucleotides align to TRBD1. The CDR3 sequence is 15 residues long. Germline V CDR1 and CDR2: SGDLS, YYNGEE. The J segment lost 0 bases and the V segment lost 4 bases, leaving 6 bases of the junction unmatched. CDR3 residues: CASSLTGAANYGYTF. The CDR3 nucleotides are TGTGCCAGCAGCCTAACAGGGGCAGCTAACTATGGCTACACCTTC. Filled out from reference TRBV9 and TRBJ1-2, the complete variable domain reads DSGVTQTPKHLITATGQRVTLRCSPRSGDLSVYWYQQSLDQGLQFLIQYYNGEERAKGNILERFSAQQFPDLHSELNLSSLELGDSALYFCASSLTGAANYGYTFGSGTRLTVV.

The chain recombines TRBV19 with TRBJ2-4; D may be TRBD1 or TRBD2 (5 bases each). The CDR3 extends over 13 amino acids. Germline V gives CDR1 LNHDA, CDR2 SQIVND (reference sequence). V was trimmed by 7 bases and J by 0 bases, leaving 7 bases between them. CDR3 region: CASTGTAKNIQYF. CDR3 bases: TGTGCCAGTACTGGGACAGCCAAAAACATTCAGTACTTC.

The chain combines TRBV21-1 with TRBJ1-2. TRBV21-1 is flagged as a pseudogene. The CDR3 is 19 residues long. CDR3 protein: CASSTQGGDGGLFNYGYTF. The DNA for the CDR3 is TGTGCCAGCAGCACCCAGGGGGGGGATGGGGGACTCTTTAACTATGGCTACACCTTC.

CDR3 loop: CASNLDREGNGYTF. CDR3 sequence (DNA): TGTGCCAGCAACCTCGACAGGGAGGGGAATGGCTACACCTTC. This rearrangement joins TRBV5-4 to TRBJ1-2; 7 nucleotides agree with TRBD1. V shed 6 bases, J shed 6 bases, and the junction held 11 bases outside the gene matches. This CDR3 is built from 14 residues. CDR1 SGHNT and CDR2 YYREEE come from the germline V gene (reference sequence).

This rearrangement joins TRBV7-2 to TRBJ1-4, with a possible D match to TRBD1 (5 bases). Trimming cost V 0 bases and J 8 bases, with 22 bases left between them. The CDR3 totals 18 residues. Germline V gene sequence: CDR1 SGHTA, CDR2 FQGNSA. CDR3: CASSLAPRGQRTGEKLFF. CDR3 DNA sequence: TGTGCCAGCAGCTTAGCGCCGCGGGGCCAGCGGACCGGGGAAAAACTGTTTTTT.

The chain links TRBV5-4 to TRBJ1-1, with unresolved D. The CDR3 covers 13 residues. Trimming stripped 0 bases from V and 1 base from J, with 4 bases between. The germline V gene has CDR1 SGHNT and CDR2 YYREEE (reference sequence). DNA for the CDR3: TGTGCCAGCAGCTTGGAAGAGAACACTGAAGCTTTCTTT. Its protein is CASSLEENTEAFF.

This clone turned up a few times. This chain joins TRBV5-1 and TRBJ2-3; D is unclear. The CDR3 runs 14 residues. The ends were cut back, 5 bases at V and 2 bases at J, with 12 bases in the middle. Germline lookup yields CDR1 SGHRS and CDR2 YFSETQ. The CDR3 loop reads CASRWSTYTDTQYF. The CDR3 nucleotides read TGCGCCAGCAGATGGTCGACCTACACAGATACGCAGTATTTT.

The chain is built from TRBV23-1 and TRBJ1-2; 7 bases fit TRBD1. TRBV23-1 is marked as an open reading frame, function uncertain. There are 15 residues in the CDR3. V lost 4 bases, J lost 4 bases, and 9 bases stayed unmatched. The chain's CDR3 is CASSLLQGPAYGYTF. CDR3 bases: TGCGCCAGCAGTCTGCTACAGGGGCCCGCCTATGGCTACACCTTC.

The chain carries TRBV19 and TRBJ2-7; D may be TRBD2 (5 bases). The germline gives CDR1 LNHDA, CDR2 SQIVND (reference sequence). Trimming pared 4 bases from V and 9 bases from J, leaving 16 bases between. CDR3 length: 13 amino acids. The CDR3 region has the DNA TGTGCCAGTAGTACCGAACCGGGAAAGAGGCAGTACTTC. Translating it yields CASSTEPGKRQYF.

CDR3 sequence: CARSLGSSYEQYF. DNA of the CDR3: TGTGCCAGAAGCTTAGGGAGCTCCTACGAGCAGTACTTC. The chain recombines TRBV7-5 with TRBJ2-7; the table's TRBD2 call for D was not verified on the DNA. TRBV7-5 is reported as a pseudogene. The CDR3 covers 13 residues.

The chain couples TRBV9 to TRBJ2-3; unclear D gene. The length of the CDR3 is 13 residues. In germline, CDR1 is SGDLS, CDR2 YYNGEE. The ends were cut back, 6 bases at V and 0 bases at J, with 8 bases in the middle. The CDR3 DNA follows: TGTGCCAGCACCCTAGGGAGCACAGATACGCAGTATTTT. It yields the protein CASTLGSTDTQYF.

The chain carries TRBV6-5 and TRBJ1-4, with D maybe TRBD1 (5 bases). This CDR3 spans 16 amino acids. Per the germline V gene, CDR1 is MNHEY and CDR2 is SVGAGI. V dropped 4 bases and J dropped 0 bases, with 12 bases sitting between them. The CDR3: CASSFLGHATNEKLFF. The CDR3 DNA reads TGTGCCAGCAGTTTCCTTGGACACGCAACTAATGAAAAACTGTTTTTT.

The genes are TRBV6-9 and TRBJ1-5; D remains ambiguous. CDR3 length equals 16 residues. V shed 11 bases and J shed 0 bases, with 20 bases lying between them. Germline assignment: CDR1 MNHGY and CDR2 SVAAGI. The CDR3 reads CAGRRASPYSNQPQHF. DNA of the CDR3: TGTGCCGGCCGGCGGGCATCTCCCTATAGCAATCAGCCCCAGCATTTT.

V is TRBV2 and J is TRBJ1-3; 9 positions match TRBD1. This CDR3 is built from 15 residues. Germline lookup yields CDR1 SNHLY and CDR2 FYNNEI. The ends lost 5 bases at V and 4 bases at J; junction bases unmatched: 6. Here the CDR3 reads CASSLDRGRGNTIYF. The CDR3, as DNA: TGTGCCAGCAGTCTGGACAGGGGAAGAGGAAACACCATATATTTT.

This clone was seen just once. This sequence joins TRBV3-1 (or the pseudogene TRBV3-2) and TRBJ2-1, with D maybe TRBD2 (6 bases). This CDR3 has 15 residues. Germline V gene sequence: CDR1 LGHDT, CDR2 YNNKEL (reference sequence). The V end was cut by 0 bases, the J end by 5 bases, with 11 bases between. The CDR3 DNA reads TGTGCCAGCAGCCAAGATTCAGGCGGGAACAATGAGCAGTTCTTC. Amino acids: CASSQDSGGNNEQFF.

The J gene is TRBJ1-6, the V gene TRBV3-1 (or the pseudogene TRBV3-2); D is ambiguous. V was clipped by 5 bases and J by 7 bases, with 3 bases between them. The CDR3 length is 11 residues. The germline V gene encodes CDR1 LGHDT and CDR2 YNNKEL (reference sequence). In DNA form, the CDR3 reads TGTGCCAGCAGCGGGAATTCACCCCTCCACTTT. Residues: CASSGNSPLHF.